The clone carrying this T cell receptor (beta chain) was observed a handful of times. Its antigen is as yet unknown. Each cDNA held unique molecular identifiers, and template switching gave it a universal primer site. From the 5' RACE reads, TCRdb called clonotypes with MiXCR, one entry per CDR3 protein. This table holds around 370,000 distinct CDR3 sequences, approximately 10% found once. The sample is drawn from a study of identical twins. Study results and caveats: High-abundance cord blood beta clonotypes had fewer insertions; memory repertoires showed none. Invariant MAIT and iNKT cells are populations that could partly confound zero-insertion analyses.

V was trimmed by 3 bases and J by 7 bases, leaving 10 bases between them. The germline CDR1 and CDR2 sequences are SGHRS and YFSETQ. This CDR3 region has 13 residues. This clonotype originated in a woman between 50 and 59 years old in good health. This sequence joins TRBV5-1 and TRBJ2-2; D not certain. Input material: naive T cells sorted from blood. DNA for the CDR3: TGCGCCAGCAGCTCTAGTTGGGGCGGGGAGCTGTTTTTT. It encodes CASSSSWGGELFF.